This T cell receptor (beta chain) was recovered during a study of T cells in Graves' hyperthyroidism and ophthalmopathy. The V end was cut by 8 bases, the J end by 5 bases, with 18 bases between. Germline lookup yields CDR1 SNHLY and CDR2 FYNNEI. The CDR3 totals 14 residues. Study results and limitations: With a median lead of around 5.9 months before onset, the model predicted ophthalmopathy.

RNA transcripts served as the template for amplifying TCR beta CDR3 regions. First-round RT-PCR with HTBI primers amplified the TCR CDR3 region. In TCRdb, the multiplex PCR reads were re-called with MiXCR into one record per CDR3 protein. Of 550,000 to 700,000 distinct CDR3 sequences in the sample, under 60% were seen once. Details on this clonotype: Its matching antigen is unknown.

The rearrangement joins TRBV2 to TRBJ2-5, with a possible D match to TRBD2 (5 bases). The source is an adult woman with Graves' disease, either hyperthyroidism or ophthalmopathy (not recorded which). The sample taken for sequencing was peripheral blood or thyroid tissue (not recorded which). In DNA form, the CDR3 reads TGTGCCAGCGGGAGCCTCGGTTTTTACGAGACCCAGTACTTC. It yields the protein CASGSLGFYETQYF.